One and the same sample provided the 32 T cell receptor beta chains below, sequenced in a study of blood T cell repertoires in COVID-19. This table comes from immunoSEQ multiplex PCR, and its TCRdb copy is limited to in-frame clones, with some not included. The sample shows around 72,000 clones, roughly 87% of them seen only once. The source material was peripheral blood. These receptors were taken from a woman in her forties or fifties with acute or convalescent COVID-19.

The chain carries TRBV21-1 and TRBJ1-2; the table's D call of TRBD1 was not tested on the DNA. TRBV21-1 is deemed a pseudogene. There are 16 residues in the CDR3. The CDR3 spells CASRDGQKGDDYGYTF. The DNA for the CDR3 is TGTGCCAGCAGGGACGGACAGAAGGGGGATGACTATGGCTACACCTTC.

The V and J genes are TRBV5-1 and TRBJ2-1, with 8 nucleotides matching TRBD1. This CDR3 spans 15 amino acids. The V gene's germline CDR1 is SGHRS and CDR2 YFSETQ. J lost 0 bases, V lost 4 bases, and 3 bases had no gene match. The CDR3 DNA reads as TGCGCCAGCAGCGAGCAGGGGGCCTCCTACAATGAGCAGTTCTTC. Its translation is CASSEQGASYNEQFF.

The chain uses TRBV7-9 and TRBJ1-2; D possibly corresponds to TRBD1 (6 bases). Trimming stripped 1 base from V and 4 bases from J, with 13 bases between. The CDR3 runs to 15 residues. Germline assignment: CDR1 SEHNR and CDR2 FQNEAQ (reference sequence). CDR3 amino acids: CASSLGMNRAYGYTF. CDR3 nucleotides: TGTGCCAGCAGCTTAGGCATGAACAGGGCCTATGGCTACACCTTC.

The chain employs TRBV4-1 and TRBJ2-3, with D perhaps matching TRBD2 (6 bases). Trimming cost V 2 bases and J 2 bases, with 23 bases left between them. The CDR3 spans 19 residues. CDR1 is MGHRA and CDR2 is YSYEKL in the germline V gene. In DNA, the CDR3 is TGCGCCAGCAGCCAACCGGGACTGCGTAAGTCCCCGGACACAGATACGCAGTATTTT. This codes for CASSQPGLRKSPDTDTQYF.

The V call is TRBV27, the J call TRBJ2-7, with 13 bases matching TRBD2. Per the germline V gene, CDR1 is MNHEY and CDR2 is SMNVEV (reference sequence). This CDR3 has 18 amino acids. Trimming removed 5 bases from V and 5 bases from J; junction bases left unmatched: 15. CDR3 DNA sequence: TGTGCCAGCAGTGGGGGGACTAGCGGGATATCAGGTCGCGACGAGCAGTACTTC. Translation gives CASSGGTSGISGRDEQYF.

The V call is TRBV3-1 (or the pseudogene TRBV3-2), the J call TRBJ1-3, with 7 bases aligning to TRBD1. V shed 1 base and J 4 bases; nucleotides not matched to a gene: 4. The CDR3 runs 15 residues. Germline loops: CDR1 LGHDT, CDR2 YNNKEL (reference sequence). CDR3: CASSQGTGRGNTIYF. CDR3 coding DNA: TGTGCCAGCAGCCAAGGGACAGGCCGAGGAAACACCATATATTTT.

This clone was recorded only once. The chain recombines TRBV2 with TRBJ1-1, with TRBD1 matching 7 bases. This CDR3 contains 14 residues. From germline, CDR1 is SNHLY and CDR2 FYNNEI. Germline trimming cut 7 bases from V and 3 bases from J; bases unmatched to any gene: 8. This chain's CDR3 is CASKGQISDTEAFF. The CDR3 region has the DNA TGTGCCAGCAAGGGACAGATAAGCGACACTGAAGCTTTCTTT.

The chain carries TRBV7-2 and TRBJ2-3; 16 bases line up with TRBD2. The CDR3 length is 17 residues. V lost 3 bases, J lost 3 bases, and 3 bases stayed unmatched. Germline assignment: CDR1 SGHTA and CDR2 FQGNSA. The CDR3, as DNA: TGTGCCAGCAGCTTCGGGACTAGCGGGGGGGCGACAGATACGCAGTATTTT. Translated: CASSFGTSGGATDTQYF.

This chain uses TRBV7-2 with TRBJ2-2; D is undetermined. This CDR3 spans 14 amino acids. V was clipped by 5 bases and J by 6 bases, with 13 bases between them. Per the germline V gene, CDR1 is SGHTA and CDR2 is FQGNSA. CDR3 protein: CASSLGGTPGELFF. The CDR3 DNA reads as TGTGCCAGCAGCCTAGGCGGAACGCCCGGGGAGCTGTTTTTT.

The CDR3 region is CATSRETGDYGYTF. The CDR3 DNA follows: TGTGCCACCAGCAGAGAAACAGGGGACTATGGCTACACCTTC. The gene calls are TRBV15 and TRBJ1-2; TRBD1 aligns across 7 bases. CDR1 and CDR2 (germline): LNHNV, YYDKDF (reference sequence). The CDR3 totals 14 residues. Trimming removed 0 bases from V and 3 bases from J; junction bases left unmatched: 1. Complete variable domain (other parts from reference TRBV15 and TRBJ1-2): DAMVIQNPRYQVTQFGKPVTLSCSQTLNHNVMYWYQQKSSQAPKLLFHYYDKDFNNEADTPDNFQSRRPNTSFCFLDIRSPGLGDTAMYLCATSRETGDYGYTFGSGTRLTVV.

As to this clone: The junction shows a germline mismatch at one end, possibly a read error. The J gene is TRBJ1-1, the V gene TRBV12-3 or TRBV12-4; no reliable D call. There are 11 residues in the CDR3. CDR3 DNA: TGTGCCAGCACCTCTTACACGGAAGCTTTCTTT. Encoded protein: CASTSYTEAFF.

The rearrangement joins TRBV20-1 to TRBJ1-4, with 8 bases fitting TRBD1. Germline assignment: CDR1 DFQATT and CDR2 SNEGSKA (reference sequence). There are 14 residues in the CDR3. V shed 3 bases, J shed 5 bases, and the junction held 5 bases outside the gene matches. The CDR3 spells CSASLGQGNEKLFF. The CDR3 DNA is TGCAGTGCTAGTTTAGGACAGGGAAATGAAAAACTGTTTTTT.

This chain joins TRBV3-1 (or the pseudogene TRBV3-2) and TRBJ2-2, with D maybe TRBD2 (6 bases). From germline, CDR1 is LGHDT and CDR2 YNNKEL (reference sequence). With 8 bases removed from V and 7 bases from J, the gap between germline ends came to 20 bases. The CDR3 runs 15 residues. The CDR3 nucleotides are TGTGCCAGCGGCCCTTCGGGAGTAGGGATCGGGGAGCTGTTTTTT. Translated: CASGPSGVGIGELFF.

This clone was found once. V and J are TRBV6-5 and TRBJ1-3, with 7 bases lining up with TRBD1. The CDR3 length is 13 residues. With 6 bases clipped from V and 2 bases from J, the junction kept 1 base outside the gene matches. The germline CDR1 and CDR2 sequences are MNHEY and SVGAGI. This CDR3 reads CASRQGAGNTIYF. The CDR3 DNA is TGTGCCAGCAGGCAGGGGGCTGGAAACACCATATATTTT.

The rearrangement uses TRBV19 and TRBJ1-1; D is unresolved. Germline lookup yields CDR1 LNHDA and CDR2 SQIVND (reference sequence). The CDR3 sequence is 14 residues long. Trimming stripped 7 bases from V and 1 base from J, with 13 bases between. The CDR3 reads CASNPGVSNTEAFF. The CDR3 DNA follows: TGTGCCAGTAATCCCGGGGTCTCGAACACTGAAGCTTTCTTT.

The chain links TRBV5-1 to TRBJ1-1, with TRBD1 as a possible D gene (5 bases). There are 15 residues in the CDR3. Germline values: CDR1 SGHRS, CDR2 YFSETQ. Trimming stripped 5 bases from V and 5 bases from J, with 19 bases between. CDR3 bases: TGCGCCAGCAGGAGATCGAGCGCTACAGGTACTGAAGCTTTCTTT. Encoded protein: CASRRSSATGTEAFF.

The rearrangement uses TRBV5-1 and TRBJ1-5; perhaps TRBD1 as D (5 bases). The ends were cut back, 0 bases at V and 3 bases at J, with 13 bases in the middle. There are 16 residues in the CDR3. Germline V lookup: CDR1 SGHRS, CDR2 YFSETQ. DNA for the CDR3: TGCGCCAGCAGCTTGGGTAACGGGGGAAACAATCAGCCCCAGCATTTT. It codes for CASSLGNGGNNQPQHF.

CDR3 bases: TGCGCCAGCATGGCAGGGGGCCTCACCGGGGAGCTGTTTTTT. Protein: CASMAGGLTGELFF. The chain employs TRBV5-1 and TRBJ2-2; TRBD1 matches at 8 bases. Germline values: CDR1 SGHRS, CDR2 YFSETQ. The CDR3 length is 14 residues. J was trimmed by 4 bases and V by 6 bases; bases with no gene match: 5.

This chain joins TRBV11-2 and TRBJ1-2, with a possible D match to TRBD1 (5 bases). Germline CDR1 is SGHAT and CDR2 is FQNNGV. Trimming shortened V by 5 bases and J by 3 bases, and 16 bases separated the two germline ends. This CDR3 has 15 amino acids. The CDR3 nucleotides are TGTGCCAGCAGCCTGGAGGGGAGTTCCCACTATGGCTACACCTTC. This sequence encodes CASSLEGSSHYGYTF.

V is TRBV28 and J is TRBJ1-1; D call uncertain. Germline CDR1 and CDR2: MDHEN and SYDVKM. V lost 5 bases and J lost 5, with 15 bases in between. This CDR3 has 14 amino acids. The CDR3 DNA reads TGTGCCAGCAGTCCGTCCTTTCGCCGGACTGAAGCTTTCTTT. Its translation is CASSPSFRRTEAFF.

In nucleotides, the CDR3 is TGTGCCAGCAGCGGCACTAGCGGGAGATTCTATTTT. This encodes CASSGTSGRFYF. The V and J genes are TRBV7-3 and TRBJ2-3, with 11 bases aligning to TRBD2. After removal of 5 bases from V and 15 bases from J, the junction contained 7 bases not matched to a gene. This CDR3 has 12 amino acids. Looked up from germline, CDR1 is SGHTA and CDR2 is FQGTGA.

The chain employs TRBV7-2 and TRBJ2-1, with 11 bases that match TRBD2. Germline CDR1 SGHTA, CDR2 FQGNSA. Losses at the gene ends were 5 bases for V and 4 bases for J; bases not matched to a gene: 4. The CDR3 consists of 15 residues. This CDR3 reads CASSLTSGGYNEQFF. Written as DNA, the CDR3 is TGTGCCAGCAGCCTAACTAGCGGGGGATACAATGAGCAGTTCTTC.

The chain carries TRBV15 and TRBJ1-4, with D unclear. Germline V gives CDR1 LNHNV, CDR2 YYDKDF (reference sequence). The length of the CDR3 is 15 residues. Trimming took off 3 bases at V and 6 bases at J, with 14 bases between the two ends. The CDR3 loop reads CATSRSRGRDEKLFF. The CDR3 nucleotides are TGTGCCACCAGCAGGAGCCGAGGGCGAGATGAAAAACTGTTTTTT.

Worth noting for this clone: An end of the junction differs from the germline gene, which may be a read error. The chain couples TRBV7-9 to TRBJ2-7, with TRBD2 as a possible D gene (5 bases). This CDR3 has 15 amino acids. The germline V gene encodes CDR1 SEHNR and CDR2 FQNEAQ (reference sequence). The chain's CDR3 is CASSFGRASSDEQYF. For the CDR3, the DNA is TGTGCCAGCAGCTTCGGGCGGGCTAGCTCCGACGAGCAGTACTTC.

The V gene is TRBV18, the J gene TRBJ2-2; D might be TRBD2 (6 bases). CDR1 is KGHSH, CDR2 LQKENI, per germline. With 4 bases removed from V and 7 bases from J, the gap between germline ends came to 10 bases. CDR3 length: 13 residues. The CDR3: CASSLLGGGELFF. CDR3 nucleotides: TGTGCCAGCTCACTCCTGGGAGGCGGGGAGCTGTTTTTT. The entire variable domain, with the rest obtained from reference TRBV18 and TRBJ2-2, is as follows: NAGVMQNPRHLVRRRGQEARLRCSPMKGHSHVYWYRQLPEEGLKFMVYLQKENIIDESGMPKERFSAEFPKEGPSILRIQQVVRGDSAAYFCASSLLGGGELFFGEGSRLTVL.

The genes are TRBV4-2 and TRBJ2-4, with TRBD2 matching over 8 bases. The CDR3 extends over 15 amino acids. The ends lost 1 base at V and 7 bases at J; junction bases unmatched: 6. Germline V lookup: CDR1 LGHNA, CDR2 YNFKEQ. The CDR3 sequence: CASSQVTGGPNIQYF. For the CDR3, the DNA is TGTGCCAGCAGCCAAGTGACGGGAGGGCCGAACATTCAGTACTTC.

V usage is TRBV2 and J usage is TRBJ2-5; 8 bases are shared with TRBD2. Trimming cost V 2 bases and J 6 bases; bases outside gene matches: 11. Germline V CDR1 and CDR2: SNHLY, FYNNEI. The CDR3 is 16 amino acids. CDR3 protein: CASSERRGTSGKTQYF. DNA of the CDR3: TGTGCCAGCAGTGAACGGAGAGGGACTAGTGGGAAGACCCAGTACTTC. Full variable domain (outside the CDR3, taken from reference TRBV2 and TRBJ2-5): EPEVTQTPSHQVTQMGQEVILRCVPISNHLYFYWYRQILGQKVEFLVSFYNNEISEKSEIFDDQFSVERPDGSNFTLKIRSTKLEDSAMYFCASSERRGTSGKTQYFGPGTRLLVL.

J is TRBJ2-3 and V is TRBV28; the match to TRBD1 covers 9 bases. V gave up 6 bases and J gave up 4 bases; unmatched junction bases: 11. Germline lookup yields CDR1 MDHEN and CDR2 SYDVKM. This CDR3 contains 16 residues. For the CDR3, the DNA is TGTGCCAGCAGCTCACCCGGGGACAGGGTCTCAGATACGCAGTATTTT. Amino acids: CASSSPGDRVSDTQYF.

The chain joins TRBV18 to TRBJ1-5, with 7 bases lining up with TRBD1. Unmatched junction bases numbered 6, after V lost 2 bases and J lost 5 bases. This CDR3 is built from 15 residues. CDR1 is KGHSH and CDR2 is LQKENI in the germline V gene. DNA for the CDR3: TGTGCCAGCTCACCAGAGACAGGGAGACATCAGCCCCAGCATTTT. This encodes CASSPETGRHQPQHF. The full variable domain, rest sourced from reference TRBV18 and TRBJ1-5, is NAGVMQNPRHLVRRRGQEARLRCSPMKGHSHVYWYRQLPEEGLKFMVYLQKENIIDESGMPKERFSAEFPKEGPSILRIQQVVRGDSAAYFCASSPETGRHQPQHFGDGTRLSIL.

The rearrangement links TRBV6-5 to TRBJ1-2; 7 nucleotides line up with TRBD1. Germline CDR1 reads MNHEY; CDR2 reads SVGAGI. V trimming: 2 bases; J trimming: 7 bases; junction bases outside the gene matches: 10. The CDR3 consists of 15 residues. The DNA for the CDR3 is TGTGCCAGCAGTTACGAGCAGGGGGTGACGTCTGGCTACACCTTC. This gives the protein CASSYEQGVTSGYTF.

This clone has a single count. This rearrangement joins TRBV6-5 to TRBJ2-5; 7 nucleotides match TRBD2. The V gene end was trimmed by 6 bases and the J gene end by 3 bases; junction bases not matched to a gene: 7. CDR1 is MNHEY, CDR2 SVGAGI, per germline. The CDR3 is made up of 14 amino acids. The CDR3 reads CASSPDSGKETQYF. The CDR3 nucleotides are TGTGCCAGCAGCCCCGACAGCGGGAAAGAGACCCAGTACTTC.

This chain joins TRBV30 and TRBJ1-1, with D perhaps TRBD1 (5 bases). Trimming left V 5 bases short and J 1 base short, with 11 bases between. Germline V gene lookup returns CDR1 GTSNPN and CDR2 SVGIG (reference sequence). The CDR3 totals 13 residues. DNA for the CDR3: TGTGCCTGGGGACACCTCAGGAACACTGAAGCTTTCTTT. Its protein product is CAWGHLRNTEAFF. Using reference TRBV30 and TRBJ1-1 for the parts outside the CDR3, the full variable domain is SQTIHQWPATLVQPVGSPLSLECTVEGTSNPNLYWYRQAAGRGLQLLFYSVGIGQISSEVPQNLSASRPQDRQFILSSKKLLLSDSGFYLCAWGHLRNTEAFFGQGTRLTVV.